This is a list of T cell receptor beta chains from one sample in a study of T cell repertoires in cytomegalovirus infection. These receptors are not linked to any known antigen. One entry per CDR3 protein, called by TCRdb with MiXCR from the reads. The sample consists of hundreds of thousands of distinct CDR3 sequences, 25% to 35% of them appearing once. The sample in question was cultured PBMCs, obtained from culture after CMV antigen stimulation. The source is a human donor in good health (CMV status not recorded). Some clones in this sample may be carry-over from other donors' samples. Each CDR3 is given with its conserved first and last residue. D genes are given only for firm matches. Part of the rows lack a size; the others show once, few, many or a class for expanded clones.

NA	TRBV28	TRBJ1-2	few	TGTGCCAGCACCTCGGGAGGGGCAGGCTATGGCTACACCTTC	CASTSGGAGYGYTF
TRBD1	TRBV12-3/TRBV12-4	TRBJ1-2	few	TGTGCCAGCAGTTTGAAAGGGACAGGGTACTATGGCTACACCTTC	CASSLKGTGYYGYTF
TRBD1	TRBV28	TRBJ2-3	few	TGTGCCAGTAGATGGAAACAGGGGGGCCTCACAGATACGCAGTATTTT	CASRWKQGGLTDTQYF
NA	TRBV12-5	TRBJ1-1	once	TGTGCTAGTGGTTTGCGTTCGGGGAACACTGAAGCTTTCTTT	CASGLRSGNTEAFF
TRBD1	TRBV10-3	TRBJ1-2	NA	TGTGCCGTCCTTCGGTCGACAGGGCAGTATCATGGCTACACCTTC	CAVLRSTGQYHGYTF
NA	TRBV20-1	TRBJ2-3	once	TGCAGTGCTAGAGATCATGTGGTTTCCACAGATACGCAGTATTTT	CSARDHVVSTDTQYF
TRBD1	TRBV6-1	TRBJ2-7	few	TGTGCCAGCAGCCAAAGACAGGGGAGCCACGAGCAGTACTTC	CASSQRQGSHEQYF
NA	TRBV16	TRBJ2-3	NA	TGTGCCAGCAGCCAATCGGCAGATACGCAGTATTTT	CASSQSADTQYF
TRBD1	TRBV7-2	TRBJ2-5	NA	TGTGCCAGCAGCTGGGGACAGGGTAAAAGGGGATCGGGGGAGACCCAGTACTTC	CASSWGQGKRGSGETQYF
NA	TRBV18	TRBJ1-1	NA	TGTGCCAGCTCACCAAACGCGGTGAACACTGAAGCTTTCTTT	CASSPNAVNTEAFF
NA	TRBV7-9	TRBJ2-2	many	TGTGCCAGCAAACCCGGGGGACGGACGCCCGGGGAGCTGTTTTTT	CASKPGGRTPGELFF
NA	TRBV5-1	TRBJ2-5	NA	TGCGCCAGCAGCTTGGACGGGGCCAACATGGAGACCCAGTACTTC	CASSLDGANMETQYF
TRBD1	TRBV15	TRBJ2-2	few	TGTGCCACCAGCACAGGGGGCTACACCGGGGAGCTGTTTTTT	CATSTGGYTGELFF
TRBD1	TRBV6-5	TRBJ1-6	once	TGTGCCAGCAGCCCTGACAGGGGGCGGGTTAATTCACCCCTCCACTTT	CASSPDRGRVNSPLHF
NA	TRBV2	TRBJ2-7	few	TGTGCCAGCACTAGGGGCTCCTACGAGCAGTACTTC	CASTRGSYEQYF
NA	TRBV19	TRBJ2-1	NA	TGTGCCAGTAGTGGGGAACCGCGCTTCTACAATGAGCAGTTCTTC	CASSGEPRFYNEQFF
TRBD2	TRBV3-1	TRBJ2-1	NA	TGTGCCAGCAGCCGACCCTTGACTAGCGGCTACAATGAGCAGTTCTTC	CASSRPLTSGYNEQFF
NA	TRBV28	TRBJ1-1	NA	TGTGCCAGCAGTCCCCCCGGTCCTGAAGCTTTCTTT	CASSPPGPEAFF
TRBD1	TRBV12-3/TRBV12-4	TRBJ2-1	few	TGTGCCAGCAGATTTGGACAGGGTACATACAATGAGCAGTTCTTC	CASRFGQGTYNEQFF
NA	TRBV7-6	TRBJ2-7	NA	TGTGCCAGCAGCCTACCACCTATCTACGAGCAGTACTTC	CASSLPPIYEQYF
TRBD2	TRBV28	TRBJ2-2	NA	TGTGCCAGCAGTACGTGGACTAGTCGATCCGGGGAGCTGTTTTTT	CASSTWTSRSGELFF
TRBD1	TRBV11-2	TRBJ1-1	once	TGTGCCAGCAGCGCCAGACAGGGGGCCGGAGCCTCTGAAGCTTTCTTT	CASSARQGAGASEAFF
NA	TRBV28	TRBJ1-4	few	TGTGCCAGCAGAACAACTAATGAAAAACTGTTTTTT	CASRTTNEKLFF
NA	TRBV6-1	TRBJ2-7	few	TGTGCCAGCAGTGAGGGGAACAATCCCTACGAGCAGTACTTC	CASSEGNNPYEQYF
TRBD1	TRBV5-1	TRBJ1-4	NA	TGCGCCAGCAGCGGGGAACAGGGGGCGACTAATGAAAAACTGTTTTTT	CASSGEQGATNEKLFF
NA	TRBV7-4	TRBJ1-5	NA	TGTGCCAGCAGCTCTCGAGGCGGGGTCGGGAGCAATCAGCCCCAGCATTTT	CASSSRGGVGSNQPQHF
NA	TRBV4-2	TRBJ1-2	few	TGTGCCAGCAGCCAAGATCGAGCAGAGCGGGGCTATGGCTACACCTTC	CASSQDRAERGYGYTF
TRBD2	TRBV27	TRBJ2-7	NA	TGTGCCAGCAGTACGGGACTAGCCTCCTCCTACGAGCAGTACTTC	CASSTGLASSYEQYF
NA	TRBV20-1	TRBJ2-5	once	TGCAGTGCCACAGGGTTGGAGACCCAGTACTTC	CSATGLETQYF
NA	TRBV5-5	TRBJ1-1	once	TGTGCCAGCAGCTTGGGACGGTTGAACACTGAAGCTTACTTT	CASSLGRLNTEAYF
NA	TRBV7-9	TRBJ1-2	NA	TGTGCCAGCAGCCAGAGGCTGGCGGAAGAGGGTAACTATGGCTACACCTTC	CASSQRLAEEGNYGYTF
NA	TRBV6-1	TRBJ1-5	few	TGTGCCAGCACCCCTGTAGGGAATAGCAATCAGCCCCAGCATTTT	CASTPVGNSNQPQHF
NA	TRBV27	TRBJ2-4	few	TGTGCCAGCAGTTTTCTTCCTCAGGGGATCAAAAACATTCAGTACTTC	CASSFLPQGIKNIQYF
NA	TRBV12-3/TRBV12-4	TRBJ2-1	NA	TGTGCCAGCAGCCCGACGCCGTCTGCCTACAATGAGCAGTTCTTC	CASSPTPSAYNEQFF
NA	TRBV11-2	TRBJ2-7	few	TGTGCCAGCAGCTTAGATCAGCGCTCCGAGCAGTACTTC	CASSLDQRSEQYF
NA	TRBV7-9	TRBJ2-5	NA	TGTGCCAGCAGCTTAGCGGATTTACGGTACCAAGAGACCCAGTACTTC	CASSLADLRYQETQYF
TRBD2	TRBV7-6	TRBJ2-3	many	TGTGCCAGCAGCTTAACTAGCGGGGGGTCGGTGAATACGCAGTATTTT	CASSLTSGGSVNTQYF
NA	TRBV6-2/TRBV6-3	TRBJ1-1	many	TGTGCCAGCAGTTACCCCCCCCCTGAAGCTTTCTTT	CASSYPPPEAFF
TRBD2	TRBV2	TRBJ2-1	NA	TGTGCCCAGGCGCGAGCGGGACCCTACAATGAGCAGTTCTTC	CAQARAGPYNEQFF
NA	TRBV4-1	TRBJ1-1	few	TGCGCCAGCAGCCAAGTTATCGGGCCAGGGCGTGGCACTGAAGCTTTCTTT	CASSQVIGPGRGTEAFF
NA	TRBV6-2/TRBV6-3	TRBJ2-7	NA	TGTGCCAGCAGTTACTCGACCCCGGGGAGGCGATACGAGCAGTACTTC	CASSYSTPGRRYEQYF
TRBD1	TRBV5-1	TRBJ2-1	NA	TGCGCCAGCAGCTTTCTCAGGACAGGGACACATGAGCAGTTCTTC	CASSFLRTGTHEQFF
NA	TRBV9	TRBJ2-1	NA	TGTGCCAGCAGCATGGCGGGCGGAATCTCCTACAATGAGCAGTTCTTC	CASSMAGGISYNEQFF
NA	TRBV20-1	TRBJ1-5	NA	TGCAGCGCCCAAGGAAGTCAGCCCCAGCATTTT	CSAQGSQPQHF
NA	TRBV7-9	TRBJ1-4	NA	TGTGCCAGCAGCGCGAGCCGGGCCTCTAATGAAAAACTGTTTTTT	CASSASRASNEKLFF
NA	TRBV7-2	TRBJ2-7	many	TGTGCCAGCAGCTTAGCGAGGGAGACCTACGAGCAGTACTTC	CASSLARETYEQYF
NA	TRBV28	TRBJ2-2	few	TGTGCCAGCAGTTCCCTAGGGGGGCCCCGGCGGACCGGGGAGCTGTTTTTT	CASSSLGGPRRTGELFF
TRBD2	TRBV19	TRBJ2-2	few	TGTGCCAGTACCAAGGGCAGCGGGAGGGTGGTGACCGGGGAGCTGTTTTTT	CASTKGSGRVVTGELFF
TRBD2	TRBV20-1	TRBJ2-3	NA	TGCAGTGCTAGAGCCCTAGCGGGAGACACAGATACGCAGTATTTT	CSARALAGDTDTQYF
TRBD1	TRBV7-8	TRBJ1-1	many	TGTGCCAGCAGCATCCGACAGGGGGGAATGAACACTGAAGCTTTCTTT	CASSIRQGGMNTEAFF